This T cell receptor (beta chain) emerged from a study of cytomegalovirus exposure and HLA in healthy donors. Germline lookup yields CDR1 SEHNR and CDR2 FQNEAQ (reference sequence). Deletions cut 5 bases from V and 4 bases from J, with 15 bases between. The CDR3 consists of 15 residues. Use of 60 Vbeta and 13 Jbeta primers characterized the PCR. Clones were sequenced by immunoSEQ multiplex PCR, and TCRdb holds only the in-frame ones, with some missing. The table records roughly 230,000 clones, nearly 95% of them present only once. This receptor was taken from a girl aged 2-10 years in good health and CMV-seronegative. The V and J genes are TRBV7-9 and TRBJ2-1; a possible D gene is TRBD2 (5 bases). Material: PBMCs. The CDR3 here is CASSAPEGKYNEQFF. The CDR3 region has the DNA TGTGCCAGCAGCGCGCCCGAGGGCAAATACAATGAGCAGTTCTTC.